The 29 T cell receptor beta chains presented below share a single source sample, sequenced in a study of identical twins. TCRdb analysed the 5' RACE reads with MiXCR anew, one entry per CDR3 protein. The sample has about 890,000 distinct CDR3 sequences; 9% to 15% are singletons. The sample also formed part of further work on yellow fever vaccine responses in identical twins.

The sample was PBMCs. The receptor set was obtained from a woman under 30 in good health.

This clonotype occurred a few times. The V and J genes are TRBV6-2 or TRBV6-3 and TRBJ2-1, with 9 bases aligning to TRBD2. With 2 bases clipped from V and 4 bases from J, the junction kept 12 bases outside the gene matches. The CDR3 runs to 18 residues. Per the germline V gene, CDR1 is MNHEY and CDR2 is SVGEGT. This CDR3 reads CASSYPLRGGGGYNEQFF. For the CDR3, the DNA is TGTGCCAGCAGTTACCCCCTGAGGGGCGGGGGGGGTTACAATGAGCAGTTCTTC.

The chain joins TRBV12-3 or TRBV12-4 to TRBJ2-1; D tentatively reads TRBD1 or TRBD2 (6 bases each). V lost 3 bases and J lost 8, with 11 bases in between. The CDR3 sequence is 13 residues long. The CDR3 DNA reads as TGTGCCAGCAGTTTCGGGGGCAGTGATGAGCAGTTCTTC. This codes for CASSFGGSDEQFF.

The chain combines TRBV7-9 with TRBJ1-4, with D unresolved. Trimming removed 3 bases from V and 0 bases from J, with 8 bases in between. The CDR3 is 15 residues long. Germline V CDR1 and CDR2: SEHNR, FQNEAQ (reference sequence). The CDR3 here is CASSFDGTTNEKLFF. DNA of the CDR3: TGTGCCAGCAGCTTCGATGGGACAACTAATGAAAAACTGTTTTTT.

This clonotype has a handful of counts. V usage is TRBV11-2 and J usage is TRBJ2-1; 9 bases align to TRBD1. Per the germline V gene, CDR1 is SGHAT and CDR2 is FQNNGV. Trimming removed 4 bases from V and 5 bases from J; junction bases left unmatched: 9. The CDR3 runs 16 residues. CDR3 protein: CASSYHRGRVDNEQFF. The CDR3, as DNA: TGTGCCAGCAGCTATCACAGGGGGCGCGTCGACAATGAGCAGTTCTTC.

The chain employs TRBV4-1 and TRBJ2-3; 8 bases map to TRBD1. J gave up 6 bases and V 0 bases, and 11 bases lay outside the gene matches. CDR1 MGHRA and CDR2 YSYEKL come from the germline V gene. The CDR3 is made up of 17 amino acids. CDR3 loop: CASSQDGRQGLRDTQYF. The CDR3 DNA follows: TGCGCCAGCAGCCAAGATGGCAGACAGGGGCTAAGGGATACGCAGTATTTT.

This clonotype has ten or more counts. The CDR3 here is CASSLFSYRDYLTVSTGELFF. The CDR3 DNA follows: TGTGCCAGCAGTTTATTTTCCTACCGGGACTACCTGACTGTATCCACCGGGGAGCTGTTTTTT. The V call is TRBV28, the J call TRBJ2-2, with 7 positions matching TRBD2. The germline V gene has CDR1 MDHEN and CDR2 SYDVKM. The CDR3 length is 21 residues. The ends lost 1 base at V and 4 bases at J; junction bases unmatched: 21. The variable domain in full, completed from reference TRBV28 and TRBJ2-2, reads DVKVTQSSRYLVKRTGEKVFLECVQDMDHENMFWYRQDPGLGLRLIYFSYDVKMKEKGDIPEGYSVSREKKERFSLILESASTNQTSMYLCASSLFSYRDYLTVSTGELFFGEGSRLTVL.

The rearrangement joins TRBV29-1 to TRBJ2-1, with TRBD1 identical over 11 bases. J lost 2 bases, V lost 7 bases, and 7 bases had no gene match. This CDR3 has 15 residues. CDR1 SQVTM and CDR2 ANQGSEA come from the germline V gene. CDR3 sequence: CSGAQGQGAYNEQFF. The CDR3 DNA follows: TGCAGCGGTGCTCAGGGACAGGGGGCCTACAATGAGCAGTTCTTC.

V is TRBV18 and J is TRBJ1-4, with D unclear. The germline V gene has CDR1 KGHSH and CDR2 LQKENI. Deletions cut 8 bases from V and 4 bases from J, with 11 bases between. There are 13 residues in the CDR3. CDR3 sequence reads: CASTVGINEKLFF. The CDR3 region has the DNA TGTGCCAGCACTGTGGGGATTAATGAAAAACTGTTTTTT.

The chain uses TRBV4-1 and TRBJ2-7; 7 bases match TRBD2. Germline CDR1 MGHRA, CDR2 YSYEKL. V dropped 5 bases and J dropped 2; count of bases not matched to a gene: 9. This CDR3 has 15 amino acids. CDR3 sequence reads: CASSKRTSVPYEQYF. CDR3 nucleotide sequence: TGCGCCAGCAGCAAAAGAACTAGCGTCCCCTACGAGCAGTACTTC.

The chain recombines TRBV9 with TRBJ2-3, with D perhaps matching TRBD2 (7 bases). Trimming took 1 base from V and 3 from J, leaving 12 bases between them. The CDR3 has 15 amino acids. CDR1 is SGDLS and CDR2 is YYNGEE in the germline V gene. The CDR3 region is CASSVIGRGTDTQYF. DNA for the CDR3: TGTGCCAGCAGCGTAATAGGGAGGGGGACAGATACGCAGTATTTT.

The chain employs TRBV20-1 and TRBJ2-7; 11 bases map to TRBD1. The CDR3 has 16 residues. The junction had 7 bases not matched to a gene; V was cut back by 1 base and J by 2 bases. Germline V gene sequence: CDR1 DFQATT, CDR2 SNEGSKA (reference sequence). CDR3 in DNA: TGCAGTGCTAGAGCCGGACAGGGGGCGGTTACCTACGAGCAGTACTTC. Translated, it gives CSARAGQGAVTYEQYF.

This clonotype was observed a few times. This sequence joins TRBV20-1 and TRBJ2-3; 8 bases line up with TRBD1. This CDR3 comprises 14 residues. The germline V gene encodes CDR1 DFQATT and CDR2 SNEGSKA (reference sequence). Losses at the gene ends were 1 base for V and 4 bases for J; bases not matched to a gene: 4. The CDR3 DNA sequence: TGCAGTGCTAGAGTGAAGGACAGGGCAGATACGCAGTATTTT. Amino acids: CSARVKDRADTQYF.

The rearrangement uses TRBV6-9 and TRBJ2-7, with D possibly matching TRBD1 (6 bases). This CDR3 is 12 amino acids long. Germline loops: CDR1 MNHGY, CDR2 SVAAGI. The chain's CDR3 is CVKEGEPHEQYV. In DNA form, the CDR3 reads TGTGTCAAAGAGGGGGAACCCCACGAGCAGTACGTC.

The chain links TRBV6-1 to TRBJ2-1; D gene uncertain. CDR3 size: 14 residues. Trimming removed 9 bases from V and 9 bases from J, with 21 bases in between. CDR1 and CDR2 (germline): MNHNS, SASEGT. As DNA, the CDR3 is TGTGCCAGTCATCCGGCGGATGCTACTTTTGAGCAGTTCTTC. Translated: CASHPADATFEQFF.

This clonotype has at least ten counts. The genes are TRBV9 and TRBJ2-7; tentatively, D is TRBD2 (7 bases). CDR3 length equals 16 residues. Germline V gene sequence: CDR1 SGDLS, CDR2 YYNGEE. With 1 base removed from V and 6 bases from J, the gap between germline ends came to 20 bases. Written as DNA, the CDR3 is TGTGCCAGCAGCGTATCTAGCGGTGTGGGGGGCAGCGAGCAGTACTTC. As protein: CASSVSSGVGGSEQYF.

This clonotype was observed a few times. The J gene is TRBJ1-4, the V gene TRBV7-8, with 7 bases that match TRBD1. The CDR3 is 14 amino acids. Germline CDR1 reads SGHVS; CDR2 reads FQNEAQ. J gave up 2 bases and V 5 bases, and 2 bases lay outside the gene matches. CDR3 sequence: CASSEQGTNEKLFF. Written as DNA, the CDR3 is TGTGCCAGCAGCGAACAGGGGACTAATGAAAAACTGTTTTTT.

This clonotype showed up just a few times. The chain combines TRBV2 with TRBJ2-1, with 7 positions matching TRBD1. Germline V gene lookup returns CDR1 SNHLY and CDR2 FYNNEI. Unmatched junction bases numbered 8, after V lost 7 bases and J lost 2 bases. The CDR3 spans 15 residues. The CDR3: CASNFEGGPYNEQFF. CDR3 coding DNA: TGTGCCAGCAACTTCGAAGGGGGCCCCTACAATGAGCAGTTCTTC.

This chain links TRBV14 with TRBJ2-7; maybe TRBD1 (6 bases). Per the germline V gene, CDR1 is SGHDN and CDR2 is FVKESK. The CDR3 is 17 amino acids. The germline V and J ends were trimmed by 4 bases and 0 bases, with 19 bases remaining between them. The CDR3 reads CASSPQARTESSYEQYF. The DNA of the CDR3 is TGTGCCAGCAGCCCCCAGGCTAGGACAGAGAGCTCCTACGAGCAGTACTTC.

The chain links TRBV5-1 to TRBJ2-3; possibly TRBD1 for D (5 bases). CDR1 is SGHRS and CDR2 is YFSETQ in the germline V gene. The CDR3 spans 16 residues. V gave up 5 bases and J gave up 2 bases, with 18 bases separating them. CDR3 region: CASRGIAQGLTDTQYF. The CDR3 DNA reads as TGCGCCAGCAGAGGTATCGCGCAGGGCCTCACAGATACGCAGTATTTT.

This chain connects TRBV5-6 to TRBJ2-7, with D tentatively TRBD1 (6 bases). The V and J ends lost 5 bases and 5 bases respectively, with 14 bases between them. Germline V gene sequence: CDR1 SGHDT, CDR2 YYEEEE. This CDR3 is built from 13 residues. CDR3 sequence: CASSLDSPDEQYV. The CDR3 DNA reads as TGTGCCAGCAGTCTGGACAGCCCTGACGAGCAGTACGTC.

V and J are TRBV5-6 and TRBJ2-1; D call uncertain. The CDR3 is 14 residues long. CDR1 SGHDT and CDR2 YYEEEE come from the germline V gene. Between the trimmed V and J ends, which lost 0 bases and 8 bases, there was a span of 12 bases. CDR3 DNA: TGTGCCAGCAGCTTGGCGGAGATCTCGCATGAGCAGTTCTTC. Protein product: CASSLAEISHEQFF.

At least ten counts were recorded for this clonotype. This chain links TRBV6-1 with TRBJ2-3; 8 bases are a match to TRBD2. The CDR3 spans 14 residues. The germline V gene encodes CDR1 MNHNS and CDR2 SASEGT. V trimming: 6 bases; J trimming: 4 bases; junction bases outside the gene matches: 6. In nucleotides, the CDR3 is TGTGCCAGCAGCCCGACGGGGGGGGCAGATACGCAGTATTTT. Its protein product is CASSPTGGADTQYF.

The table lists this clonotype with many counts. CDR3 in DNA: TGCGCCAGCAGCTACGGACGGTTAAGCTCCTACAATGAGCAGTTCTTC. Encoded protein: CASSYGRLSSYNEQFF. The V call is TRBV5-1, the J call TRBJ2-1; no firm D call. The CDR3 is 16 residues long. Germline CDR1 SGHRS, CDR2 YFSETQ. Trimming removed 3 bases at V and 0 bases at J, with 13 bases between.

The chain is built from TRBV5-1 and TRBJ2-3; perhaps TRBD2 as D (7 bases). V was trimmed by 4 bases and J by 0 bases, leaving 18 bases between them. The CDR3 is made up of 17 amino acids. CDR1 is SGHRS, CDR2 YFSETQ, per germline. The CDR3 nucleotides read TGCGCCAGCAGCCCCATAGGGGGGGGGTCTAGCACAGATACGCAGTATTTT. Translation: CASSPIGGGSSTDTQYF.

There are a few counts of this clonotype. The rearrangement links TRBV28 to TRBJ2-2, with a possible D match to TRBD2 (5 bases). V was cut by 2 bases and J by 3 bases, with 10 bases left in between. Germline V gene data show CDR1 as MDHEN and CDR2 as SYDVKM. The CDR3 has 15 amino acids. The CDR3 loop reads CASSLTSYDTGELFF. In DNA form, the CDR3 reads TGTGCCAGCAGTTTAACTAGTTACGACACCGGGGAGCTGTTTTTT.

This chain joins TRBV12-3 or TRBV12-4 and TRBJ1-5, with a tentative D call TRBD1 (6 bases). The CDR3 spans 15 residues. Trimming took off 3 bases at V and 5 bases at J, with 14 bases between the two ends. The CDR3 coding sequence is TGTGCCAGCAGTTTGACGGGGGCAGGGGATCAGCCCCAGCATTTT. It specifies CASSLTGAGDQPQHF.

The chain combines TRBV24-1 with TRBJ2-1, with TRBD2 identical over 10 bases. Germline V gene data show CDR1 as KGHDR and CDR2 as SFDVKD. The CDR3 has 17 amino acids. Unmatched junction bases numbered 9, after V lost 1 base and J lost 7 bases. The CDR3: CATSDFPSGRANNEQFF. CDR3 nucleotide sequence: TGTGCCACCAGTGATTTCCCGAGCGGGAGGGCCAATAATGAGCAGTTCTTC.

This chain uses TRBV6-1 with TRBJ2-2; unclear D gene. The length of the CDR3 is 13 residues. The V end lost 7 bases, the J end lost 2 bases, and 8 bases lay between the germline ends. Germline values: CDR1 MNHNS, CDR2 SASEGT. CDR3 sequence (DNA): TGTGCCAGCAACAAACTCAACACCGGGGAGCTGTTTTTT. Residues: CASNKLNTGELFF.

The rearrangement links TRBV10-3 to TRBJ2-5; TRBD2 aligns across 16 bases. V shed 6 bases, J shed 0 bases, and the junction held 7 bases outside the gene matches. In germline, CDR1 is ENHRY, CDR2 SYGVKD. This CDR3 comprises 18 residues. The CDR3 coding sequence is TGTGCCATCAGGGGACTAGCGGGAGGGCCGACGTACCAAGAGACCCAGTACTTC. This gives the protein CAIRGLAGGPTYQETQYF.